The clone carrying this TCR beta chain was detected ten times or more. Its antigen remains unknown. TCRdb processed the reads anew with MiXCR; each CDR3 protein has one entry. The sample includes hundreds of thousands of distinct CDR3 sequences, roughly 26% of them seen just once. These data are taken from a study of T cell repertoires in cytomegalovirus infection. Study-wide results and limits: HLA-C-restricted CMV clonotypes gave the most frequent clonotype in two of eight donors.

The CDR3 extends over 15 amino acids. The V gene lost 4 bases and the J gene lost 4 bases, with 16 bases spanning the gap. Germline V lookup: CDR1 MDHEN, CDR2 SYDVKM. The sequence came from a human donor in good health (CMV status not recorded). Some clones in this sample may be carry-over from other donors' samples. The sample taken for sequencing was CD8+ T cells from PBMCs. This chain links TRBV28 with TRBJ1-2, with a possible D match to TRBD1 (6 bases). CDR3 sequence reads: CASSSRTEAIYGYTF. For the CDR3, the DNA is TGTGCCAGCAGTTCTCGGACAGAGGCGATCTATGGCTACACCTTC.